This section outlines one T cell receptor beta chain sequence together with its context. Its specific antigen is unknown. No much larger clonotype is one base removed from it; base qualities were not supplied. Participants in the prospective study were enrolled through a virtual design, were aged roughly 18 to 90 years, and lived in roughly 25 United States geographic areas. In the prospective study, participants were assigned to cohorts based on the clinical history participants reported in a screening survey and a study questionnaire. Exposed participants had been in contact with someone with a PCR-confirmed or clinician-diagnosed COVID-19 case within 2 weeks of study entry. Mobile phlebotomists in the prospective study collected whole blood, serum and a nasopharyngeal or oropharyngeal swab from every participant. Additional blood draws and questionnaires over a 2-month period could optionally be provided by prospective study participants. Before DNA extraction, blood samples from the prospective study were shipped at room temperature or frozen.

This specimen comes from a study of blood T cell repertoires in COVID-19 (dated by TCRdb to 2020 to 2022). Some background on the complete study: Samples covering the acute and convalescent phases of COVID-19 were provided by collaborators in the United States, Italy and Spain. Nearly every sample came with metadata listing a de-identified subject ID, COVID-19 status, age in years and sex. Samples came from the ongoing ImmuneRACE study (first 160 participants) plus 1,254 subjects from 6 global collaborators. A freely available public database, intended as a resource for researchers studying the immune response to SARS-CoV-2, is where the repertoires were released. The prospective study material was composed of cDNA or gDNA derived from T cells, B-cell-depleted T cells, or PBMCs. Where available, HLA class I and class II types were obtained from metadata supplied by the sample provider rather than from assay-based typing. Deeply sampled blood TCRbeta repertoires from subjects exposed to, actively infected with, or recovered from COVID-19 were included in the dataset. Points the paper makes about the study in general: The quantity of clinical and demographic metadata differed by source and by participant and was supplied without curation.

TCRbeta CDR3 regions were amplified from genomic DNA by means of the immunoSEQ Assay, a bias-controlled multiplex PCR. Processing in the source paper ran as follows. Within the assay, amplification of reference gene primers was used to estimate how many nucleated cells each sample contained. To quantify the absolute abundance of each unique TCRbeta CDR3 rearrangement, sequence reads were collapsed and filtered. For each sample, productive Simpson clonality was calculated as the square root of Simpson's diversity index over productive rearrangements. This immuneACCESS table, as held by TCRdb, lists in-frame sequences with V and J called but not all clones. Of the missing ones, under half trace to an unresolved V gene in checked studies; the others have no known cause. The V and J calls and clone size come from that table; D and trimming were worked out from the DNA. This sample is represented by some 340,000 clones; 90% to 95% of them were singletons. The top ten hold 3.9% of the sample.

The sequencing input was PBMCs or T cells enriched from blood (not recorded which). This TCR came from a woman younger than 45 who had been exposed to COVID-19.

This receptor carries the CDR3 CASSLDGRVEKLFF. The DNA sequence is given as TGCGCCAGCAGCTTGGACGGGCGGGTGGAAAAACTGTTTTTT. The rearranged chain carries TRBV5-1 and TRBJ1-4; too little of a D gene remains to name it. The CDR3 runs 14 amino acids, cysteine and phenylalanine included. CDR3 DNA only is kept here, 42 bases in frame from base 1. V gives up 0 bases and J gives up 8 bases, and the segment between their germline ends measures 11 bases. CDR1 and CDR2 (SGHRS, YFSETQ) derive from the germline V gene.